The rows below give T cell receptor beta chains drawn from one sample of a study of technical replicates of blood from a few donors. Measured with immunoSEQ multiplex PCR; TCRdb has only the in-frame clones, and not every one. This sample has 95,000 or so clones, with 90% to 95% found just once. The sample taken for sequencing was T cells isolated from PBMCs. Source of these receptors: a human donor in good health. Each CDR3 is given with its conserved first and last residue. D genes are given only for firm matches. Rows give clone size only sometimes, using once, few, many, or a class for an expanded clone.

d_gene	abundance	v_gene	j_gene	CDR3aa	CDR3nt
TRBD2	-	TRBV27	TRBJ2-7	CASSSHVAGGSYEQYF	TGTGCCAGCAGTTCTCATGTAGCGGGAGGGTCCTACGAGCAGTACTTC
TRBD1	-	TRBV5-4	TRBJ1-4	CASSQDRAVANEKLFF	TGTGCCAGCAGCCAAGACAGGGCGGTAGCTAATGAAAAACTGTTTTTT
-	-	TRBV4-2	TRBJ1-2	CASSQEDRRTNYGYTF	TGTGCCAGCAGCCAAGAGGACAGACGTACGAACTATGGCTACACCTTC
TRBD2	-	TRBV7-2	TRBJ2-7	CASRSGTSGNYEQYF	TGTGCCAGCAGATCCGGGACTAGCGGGAACTACGAGCAGTACTTC
-	-	TRBV11-2	TRBJ2-5	CARRDSGIQETQYF	TGTGCCAGGCGGGACTCAGGGATCCAAGAGACCCAGTACTTC
TRBD2	-	TRBV27	TRBJ2-3	CASSPGLASSDTQYF	TGTGCCAGCAGTCCTGGACTAGCTTCCTCAGATACGCAGTATTTT
-	-	TRBV5-1	TRBJ2-1	CASSFGAYEQFF	TGCGCCAGCAGCTTTGGAGCTTATGAGCAGTTCTTC
TRBD2	-	TRBV9	TRBJ2-3	CASSVASGRDTQYF	TGTGCCAGCAGCGTAGCTAGCGGGAGAGATACGCAGTATTTT
TRBD2	-	TRBV25-1	TRBJ2-7	CASGLLAGDHEQYF	TGTGCCAGCGGATTACTAGCGGGAGACCACGAGCAGTACTTC
TRBD1	-	TRBV30	TRBJ1-4	CACSGQGAWEKLFF	TGTGCCTGTTCTGGACAGGGGGCCTGGGAAAAACTGTTTTTT
-	-	TRBV19	TRBJ2-3	CASRWDTFTDTQYF	TGTGCCAGTAGGTGGGACACCTTCACAGATACGCAGTATTTT
TRBD1	-	TRBV28	TRBJ1-2	CASSSGTGFGGYTF	TGTGCCAGCAGCTCCGGGACAGGGTTTGGCGGCTACACCTTC
-	once	TRBV11-2	TRBJ1-1	CASSLSGNTEAFF	TGTGCCAGCAGCTTATCGGGGAACACTGAAGCTTTCTTT
TRBD2	-	TRBV27	TRBJ2-3	CASGGLGTDTQYF	TGTGCCAGCGGGGGACTAGGGACAGATACGCAGTATTTT
TRBD2	-	TRBV19	TRBJ2-1	CASSINGRASMDEQFF	TGTGCCAGTAGTATAAACGGGAGGGCTTCAATGGATGAGCAGTTCTTC
TRBD2	-	TRBV6-5	TRBJ2-2	CASKAGVTGELFF	TGTGCCAGCAAAGCGGGAGTTACCGGGGAGCTGTTTTTT
-	-	TRBV15	TRBJ2-1	CATSRPLDDEQFF	TGTGCCACCAGCAGGCCCCTAGACGATGAGCAGTTCTTC
TRBD2	-	TRBV13	TRBJ2-1	CASSSTREGTYNEQFF	TGTGCCAGCAGCTCGACACGGGAGGGCACCTACAATGAGCAGTTCTTC
-	-	TRBV2	TRBJ1-1	CASSANLNTEAFF	TGTGCCAGCAGTGCAAACTTGAACACTGAAGCTTTCTTT
TRBD2	-	TRBV9	TRBJ2-5	CASSAGQTSGSETQYF	TGTGCCAGCAGCGCCGGTCAGACTAGCGGGAGCGAGACCCAGTACTTC
-	few	TRBV6-5	TRBJ1-5	CASGLTGSDQPQHF	TGTGCCAGCGGCCTTACAGGAAGCGATCAGCCCCAGCATTTT
TRBD2	-	TRBV15	TRBJ2-7	CATTETSGSYEQYF	TGTGCCACCACCGAGACTAGCGGTTCCTACGAGCAGTACTTC
TRBD2	-	TRBV7-2	TRBJ2-7	CASSLEREGYEQYF	TGTGCCAGCAGCTTAGAGCGGGAGGGTTACGAGCAGTACTTC
TRBD1	-	TRBV28	TRBJ2-3	CASSLRQGAKDTQYF	TGTGCCAGCAGTTTAAGACAGGGGGCTAAAGATACGCAGTATTTT
TRBD2	-	TRBV7-2	TRBJ2-1	CASSFLAELYNEQFF	TGTGCCAGCAGCTTCCTAGCGGAACTTTACAATGAGCAGTTCTTC
TRBD1	-	TRBV7-6	TRBJ2-7	CASSLYPGQEPYEQYF	TGTGCCAGCAGCTTATACCCGGGACAGGAGCCCTACGAGCAGTACTTC
TRBD1	-	TRBV7-6	TRBJ1-5	CASSLLGQSNQPQHF	TGTGCCAGCAGCTTGCTGGGACAGTCCAATCAGCCCCAGCATTTT
TRBD2	-	TRBV19	TRBJ2-1	CASSTLAGFFSEQFF	TGTGCCAGTAGCACACTAGCGGGGTTCTTCAGTGAGCAGTTCTTC
-	once	TRBV6-6	TRBJ1-1	CASSAPGLMNTEAFF	TGTGCCAGCAGTGCCCCGGGACTAATGAACACTGAAGCTTTCTTT
-	once	TRBV19	TRBJ2-7	CASSIGTSNYEQYF	TGTGCCAGTAGTATAGGTACCTCTAACTACGAGCAGTACTTC
-	once	TRBV7-2	TRBJ2-4	CASSLTRQPTKNIQYF	TGTGCCAGCAGCTTAACTAGGCAGCCGACCAAAAACATTCAGTACTTC
-	-	TRBV19	TRBJ2-1	CASSIVGQGGYNEQFF	TGTGCCAGTAGTATAGTGGGGCAGGGCGGATACAATGAGCAGTTCTTC
-	-	TRBV25-1	TRBJ1-4	CASSFRLGREKLFF	TGTGCCAGCAGTTTCAGGTTGGGGCGTGAAAAACTGTTTTTT
TRBD1	-	TRBV5-1	TRBJ1-4	CASSLSGTGSEKLFF	TGCGCCAGCAGCTTATCCGGGACAGGGAGCGAAAAACTGTTTTTT
-	-	TRBV6-5	TRBJ2-1	CASSYSGGKYNEQFF	TGTGCCAGCAGTTACTCAGGCGGGAAGTACAATGAGCAGTTCTTC
-	-	TRBV29-1	TRBJ1-1	CSAARGSTEAFF	TGCAGCGCCGCCAGGGGAAGCACTGAAGCTTTCTTT
TRBD1	-	TRBV4-1	TRBJ1-5	CASSQEPGTGNQPQHF	TGCGCCAGCAGCCAGGAGCCTGGGACAGGTAATCAGCCCCAGCATTTT
TRBD2	-	TRBV18	TRBJ2-3	CASSLDRLAGGLDTQYF	TGTGCCAGCTCACTCGACCGACTAGCGGGAGGTCTAGATACGCAGTATTTT
-	-	TRBV19	TRBJ1-5	CASSPEGGLYQPQHF	TGTGCCAGTAGCCCCGAAGGGGGTTTGTATCAGCCCCAGCATTTT
-	-	TRBV7-3	TRBJ1-1	CASSLMGPNTEAFF	TGTGCCAGCAGCTTAATGGGGCCGAACACTGAAGCTTTCTTT
-	-	TRBV19	TRBJ1-2	CASSIGTSNYGYTF	TGTGCCAGTAGTATAGGAACATCTAACTATGGCTACACCTTC
TRBD2	-	TRBV6-6	TRBJ2-7	CASSYSVLAESYEQYF	TGTGCCAGCAGTTACTCGGTGCTAGCGGAGAGCTACGAGCAGTACTTC
-	-	TRBV6-5	TRBJ1-4	CASSSRGTISLFF	TGTGCCAGCAGCTCGAGGGGGACGATCTCACTGTTTTTT
TRBD1	-	TRBV11-2	TRBJ1-2	CASSLVGTGVYEGYTF	TGTGCCAGCAGCTTAGTAGGGACAGGGGTTTATGAGGGCTACACCTTC
TRBD2	-	TRBV11-3	TRBJ2-3	CASSWGLANTDTQYF	TGTGCCAGCAGCTGGGGACTAGCGAACACAGATACGCAGTATTTT
TRBD1	-	TRBV27	TRBJ2-7	CASSLGETGVYEQYF	TGTGCCAGCAGTTTAGGCGAGACAGGGGTTTACGAGCAGTACTTC
-	-	TRBV18	TRBJ2-2	CASSPRGDRNTGELFF	TGTGCCAGCTCACCCCGAGGTGATAGGAACACCGGGGAGCTGTTTTTT
-	-	TRBV27	TRBJ1-5	CASSLSGGIGNQPQHF	TGTGCCAGCAGTTTATCTGGGGGGATCGGCAATCAGCCCCAGCATTTT
TRBD1	-	TRBV6-5	TRBJ1-4	CASSFLDRGREKLFF	TGTGCCAGCAGTTTCCTTGACAGGGGGAGGGAAAAACTGTTTTTT
-	-	TRBV21-1	TRBJ2-3	CASSTPGLAGGPWDTDTQYF	TGTGCCAGCAGCACTCCGGGACTAGCGGGAGGGCCTTGGGACACAGATACGCAGTATTTT
-	-	TRBV6-4	TRBJ2-1	CASSRDTASYNEQFF	TGTGCCAGCAGCAGGGACACCGCCTCCTACAATGAGCAGTTCTTC
-	-	TRBV4-3	TRBJ2-1	CASSQDLREWTEQFF	TGCGCCAGCAGCCAAGATCTCCGGGAGTGGACTGAGCAGTTCTTC
-	-	TRBV7-9	TRBJ1-2	CASSSNLFATDDYGYTF	TGTGCCAGCAGCTCAAATCTATTCGCGACAGATGATTATGGCTACACCTTC
-	once	TRBV7-3	TRBJ1-2	CASSLKPGGGYTF	TGTGCCAGCAGCTTAAAACCGGGCGGGGGCTACACCTTC
TRBD1	-	TRBV19	TRBJ1-5	CASRWGDRGNQPQHF	TGTGCCAGTAGATGGGGAGACAGGGGCAATCAGCCCCAGCATTTT
TRBD1	-	TRBV5-6	TRBJ1-2	CASSPQSGTGRIYGYTF	TGTGCCAGCAGCCCCCAGTCCGGGACAGGGCGGATCTATGGCTACACCTTC
TRBD2	-	TRBV6-5	TRBJ2-7	CASSPTSGSDYEQYF	TGTGCCAGCAGTCCGACTAGCGGGAGTGATTACGAGCAGTACTTC
-	-	TRBV7-3	TRBJ2-6	CASSLRGAGANVLTF	TGTGCCAGCAGCTTAAGGGGCGCTGGGGCCAACGTCCTGACTTTC
TRBD1	-	TRBV30	TRBJ1-2	CAWSLGQGAARYTF	TGTGCCTGGAGCTTGGGACAGGGCGCCGCGCGCTACACCTTC
TRBD1	-	TRBV6-5	TRBJ2-1	CASRPRDSYYNEQFF	TGTGCCAGCAGACCTAGGGACAGCTATTACAATGAGCAGTTCTTC